The 13 T cell receptor beta chains in this list originate from one sample, sequenced in a study of monozygotic twins with inflammatory bowel disease. TCRdb processed the 5' RACE reads again and assigns one entry to each CDR3 protein, with no DNA. The repertoire table contains 300,000 to 400,000 distinct CDR3 sequences. Sequencing used blood. The receptors stem from a human donor with ulcerative colitis or Crohn's disease, or a healthy co-twin of an affected twin (not recorded which).

This rearrangement joins TRBV29-1 to TRBJ2-7; TCRdb designates TRBD1, a call that cannot be tested without DNA. The CDR3 has 14 amino acids. Germline CDR1 is SQVTM and CDR2 is ANQGSEA. CDR3 amino acids: CSVGPGQGAVEQYF.

The rearrangement joins TRBV2 to TRBJ1-5. The CDR3 covers 15 residues. Germline lookup yields CDR1 SNHLY and CDR2 FYNNEI. CDR3 residues: CASSGSLGGNQPQHF.

The chain recombines TRBV6-1 with TRBJ2-6; without DNA, the TCRdb call of TRBD1 cannot be checked. The CDR3 has 19 amino acids. Per germline, CDR1 MNHNS and CDR2 SASEGT. The CDR3 protein is CASSPDRTQGTVGANVLTF.

The chain recombines TRBV5-1 with TRBJ2-7; without DNA, the TCRdb call of TRBD1 cannot be checked. The CDR3 loop spans 14 amino acids. Germline CDR1 reads SGHRS; CDR2 reads YFSETQ. The CDR3 reads CASSLDEGRYEQYF.

The J gene is TRBJ2-1, the V gene TRBV6-1; lacking DNA, the TRBD2 call made by TCRdb goes unchecked. In germline, CDR1 is MNHNS, CDR2 SASEGT. The CDR3 has 15 amino acids. The CDR3 reads CASSPWATLGNEQFF.

This chain connects TRBV5-1 to TRBJ1-2. The CDR3 runs 13 residues. CDR1 is SGHRS and CDR2 is YFSETQ in the germline V gene. This CDR3 reads CASRSDGIEGYTF.

The chain carries TRBV30 and TRBJ2-1. This CDR3 region has 15 residues. Germline V gene data show CDR1 as GTSNPN and CDR2 as SVGIG (reference sequence). CDR3 protein: CAWKAEVLSYNEQFF.

The chain is built from TRBV6-2 or TRBV6-3 and TRBJ2-1; TCRdb's assignment of TRBD2 cannot be checked, as there is no DNA. The CDR3 covers 16 residues. Germline V lookup: CDR1 MNHEY, CDR2 SVGEGT. The CDR3 loop is CASSYVAGVVSNEQFF.

The V call is TRBV14, the J call TRBJ2-1; TCRdb's assignment of TRBD2 cannot be checked, as there is no DNA. The V gene's germline CDR1 is SGHDN and CDR2 FVKESK. This CDR3 is 15 amino acids long. The CDR3 region is CASSQFTSGRNEQFF. Based on the CDR3 plus reference TRBV14 and TRBJ2-1, the full variable domain is EAGVTQFPSHSVIEKGQTVTLRCDPISGHDNLYWYRRVMGKEIKFLLHFVKESKQDESGMPNNRFLAERTGGTYSTLKVQPAELEDSGVYFCASSQFTSGRNEQFFGPGTRLTVL.

The chain links TRBV10-3 to TRBJ2-7. CDR1 and CDR2 (germline): ENHRY, SYGVKD. The CDR3 covers 15 residues. The CDR3 reads CAISESKTTTYEQYF.

CDR3 loop: CASSLPSGRSYEQYF. The chain uses TRBV28 and TRBJ2-7. The CDR3 is made up of 15 amino acids. CDR1 is MDHEN, CDR2 SYDVKM, per germline.

V is TRBV6-5 and J is TRBJ1-1. The CDR3 has 16 residues. The germline V gene has CDR1 MNHEY and CDR2 SVGAGI. CDR3 in amino acids: CASSFRPFIGNTEAFF.

The rearrangement links TRBV6-4 to TRBJ2-1; TCRdb's D call, TRBD2, is unchecked because there is no DNA. Germline lookup yields CDR1 MRHNA and CDR2 SNTAGT. The CDR3 runs to 12 residues. This chain's CDR3 is CASSDMAGEQFF.